Following are 31 T cell receptor beta chains from one sample sequenced in a study of T cell responses to AZD1222 COVID-19 vaccine. The repertoire was sequenced with immunoSEQ multiplex PCR; TCRdb's copy has only in-frame clones and lacks some. The sample lists more than 150,000 clones; 75% to 90% were seen once. The sample here was peripheral blood, taken on day 0 of MenACWY control vaccination. The receptors originated from an adult in good health.

V and J are TRBV7-9 and TRBJ2-6; no reliable D call. This CDR3 spans 18 amino acids. V was trimmed by 0 bases and J by 0 bases, leaving 12 bases between them. Germline V CDR1 and CDR2: SEHNR, FQNEAQ (reference sequence). Written as DNA, the CDR3 is TGTGCCAGCAGCTTAGCAGGCGGCACCCTCTCTGGGGCCAACGTCCTGACTTTC. It specifies CASSLAGGTLSGANVLTF.

This clone was counted only a few times. V usage is TRBV4-1 and J usage is TRBJ2-7; 10 bases match TRBD1. V lost 4 bases, J lost 6 bases, and 9 bases stayed unmatched. Germline CDR1 is MGHRA and CDR2 is YSYEKL. The CDR3 extends over 15 amino acids. The CDR3 protein is CASSLPPGQGSEQYF. In DNA, the CDR3 is TGCGCCAGCAGCCTCCCCCCGGGACAGGGGAGCGAGCAGTACTTC.

The CDR3 here is CASSSGNTIYF. The CDR3 DNA sequence: TGTGCCAGCAGCTCTGGAAACACCATATATTTT. The genes are TRBV7-6 and TRBJ1-3; the D is unclear. V gave up 4 bases and J gave up 2 bases, with 0 bases separating them. The CDR3 is made up of 11 amino acids. From germline, CDR1 is SGHVS and CDR2 FNYEAQ.

The chain links TRBV28 to TRBJ2-7; 9 positions match TRBD2. V lost 4 bases and J lost 6; bases outside the gene matches: 4. Germline CDR1 reads MDHEN; CDR2 reads SYDVKM. This CDR3 has 13 residues. The CDR3 spells CASSSPAGGEQYF. Written as DNA, the CDR3 is TGTGCCAGCAGTTCCCCAGCGGGAGGCGAGCAGTACTTC.

The chain has TRBV9 and TRBJ2-5, with 9 bases identical to TRBD2. J was trimmed by 2 bases and V by 4 bases; bases with no gene match: 6. CDR3 length: 15 amino acids. Looked up from germline, CDR1 is SGDLS and CDR2 is YYNGEE. CDR3 nucleotides: TGTGCCAGCAGCCCTTATAGCGGGAGTCAAGAGACCCAGTACTTC. Translating gives CASSPYSGSQETQYF.

The rearrangement uses TRBV7-2 and TRBJ1-6; no clear D. Per the germline V gene, CDR1 is SGHTA and CDR2 is FQGNSA. This CDR3 region has 15 residues. V was pared by 5 bases and J by 5 bases, with 13 bases between. The CDR3 DNA is TGTGCCAGCAGCCCGACCAACTCTAATAATTCACCCCTCCACTTT. It specifies CASSPTNSNNSPLHF. The variable domain in full, completed from reference TRBV7-2 and TRBJ1-6, reads GAGVSQSPSNKVTEKGKDVELRCDPISGHTALYWYRQSLGQGLEFLIYFQGNSAPDKSGLPSDRFSAERTGGSVSTLTIQRTQQEDSAVYLCASSPTNSNNSPLHFGNGTRLTVT.

This clone is medium-sized (0.01 to 0.1%) by share. V gene TRBV28 combines with J gene TRBJ2-2, with D maybe TRBD2 (5 bases). V lost 7 bases and J 6 bases, leaving 18 bases between the germline ends. The germline V gene has CDR1 MDHEN and CDR2 SYDVKM. CDR3 length: 15 residues. The CDR3: CASTRGPLWAGELFF. The CDR3 nucleotides read TGTGCCAGCACAAGAGGGCCTTTGTGGGCCGGGGAGCTGTTTTTT.

The chain uses TRBV19 and TRBJ2-1; no definite D call. V lost 7 bases, J lost 8 bases, and 15 bases lay in between. The germline V gene encodes CDR1 LNHDA and CDR2 SQIVND (reference sequence). CDR3 length: 13 amino acids. CDR3 sequence reads: CASNLDGRDEQFF. CDR3 in DNA: TGTGCCAGTAACCTGGACGGCCGGGATGAGCAGTTCTTC.

V and J are TRBV29-1 and TRBJ2-3; D gene uncertain. Germline V gene lookup returns CDR1 SQVTM and CDR2 ANQGSEA. Trimming shortened V by 8 bases and J by 1 base, and 19 bases separated the two germline ends. The CDR3 loop spans 15 amino acids. The CDR3 nucleotides are TGCAGCTCCTCCCTGCCTGGGTTTCGCACAGATACGCAGTATTTT. Amino acids: CSSSLPGFRTDTQYF.

The rearrangement uses TRBV28 and TRBJ1-1, with D tentatively TRBD1 (6 bases). V shed 6 bases and J shed 6 bases, with 11 bases lying between them. From germline, CDR1 is MDHEN and CDR2 SYDVKM. CDR3 length: 12 residues. The CDR3 here is CASSSPGAEAFF. For the CDR3, the DNA is TGTGCCAGCAGCTCCCCAGGGGCTGAAGCTTTCTTT.

The chain carries TRBV5-4 and TRBJ2-7; 8 bases agree with TRBD1. Germline assignment: CDR1 SGHNT and CDR2 YYREEE (reference sequence). With V trimmed by 5 bases and J by 2 bases, 9 bases remained unmatched. The CDR3 is 15 amino acids. Written as DNA, the CDR3 is TGTGCCAGCAGGAGGACAGGGTCCGATGCCTACGAGCAGTACTTC. Amino acids: CASRRTGSDAYEQYF.

The rearrangement joins TRBV11-2 to TRBJ2-7, with TRBD1 matching over 10 bases. The CDR3 runs 13 residues. V gave up 5 bases and J gave up 6 bases; unmatched junction bases: 4. CDR1 SGHAT and CDR2 FQNNGV come from the germline V gene. The chain's CDR3 is CASSRRDRGEQYF. In nucleotides, the CDR3 is TGTGCCAGCAGCCGCCGGGACAGGGGCGAGCAGTACTTC.

In the case of this clone: This sample includes further DNA sequences coding for the same CDR3. This chain joins TRBV12-3 or TRBV12-4 and TRBJ2-7; TRBD1 matches 7 bases. V trimming: 6 bases; J trimming: 0 bases; junction bases outside the gene matches: 2. The CDR3 has 13 amino acids. The CDR3 sequence: CASRRDSSYEQYF. The CDR3, as DNA: TGTGCCAGCAGAAGGGACAGCTCCTACGAGCAGTACTTC.

About this clone itself: A read error may produce the germline difference seen at one junction end. The chain is built from TRBV7-7 and TRBJ2-1, with D unclear. This CDR3 contains 13 residues. Germline V gene data show CDR1 as SSHAT and CDR2 as FNYEAQ (reference sequence). CDR3 loop: CASSFRGIGEQFF. CDR3 in DNA: TGTGCTAGCAGCTTCCGAGGTATCGGTGAGCAGTTCTTC.

This clone was picked up one time. This sequence joins TRBV13 and TRBJ2-5; 8 bases are a match to TRBD1. Germline V gene lookup returns CDR1 PRHDT and CDR2 FYEKMQ (reference sequence). CDR3 length: 14 amino acids. Trimming removed 5 bases from V and 2 bases from J; junction bases left unmatched: 4. CDR3 nucleotides: TGTGCCAGCAGCCCAAGGGACAGGCAAGAGACCCAGTACTTC. Amino acids: CASSPRDRQETQYF.

This clone was counted only a few times. Other DNA sequences within the sample encode an identical CDR3. The chain combines TRBV5-1 with TRBJ1-4; D not resolved. Germline V CDR1 and CDR2: SGHRS, YFSETQ. With 0 bases removed from V and 0 bases from J, the gap between germline ends came to 6 bases. This CDR3 has 15 residues. In DNA, the CDR3 is TGCGCCAGCAGCTTGGACGTAGCAACTAATGAAAAACTGTTTTTT. It yields the protein CASSLDVATNEKLFF.

The chain joins TRBV9 to TRBJ1-5, with a tentative D call TRBD1 (6 bases). Germline lookup yields CDR1 SGDLS and CDR2 YYNGEE. V was clipped by 4 bases and J by 7 bases, with 12 bases between them. This CDR3 region has 13 residues. In nucleotides, the CDR3 is TGTGCCAGCAGCCCGGACCAGGGGCAGCCCCAGCATTTT. This gives the protein CASSPDQGQPQHF.

The chain combines TRBV2 with TRBJ2-3, with 10 bases fitting TRBD2. The V and J ends lost 4 bases and 0 bases, in that order; junction bases with no gene match: 4. The CDR3 is 16 residues long. Germline CDR1 SNHLY, CDR2 FYNNEI. In DNA form, the CDR3 reads TGTGCCAGCAGTGTAGTAGCGGGGGGAAGCACAGATACGCAGTATTTT. Translating it yields CASSVVAGGSTDTQYF.

The chain employs TRBV5-8 and TRBJ2-1; TRBD2 agrees at 15 bases. The junction had 8 bases not matched to a gene; V was cut back by 0 bases and J by 4 bases. The V gene's germline CDR1 is SGHTS and CDR2 YDEGEE. This CDR3 is 19 amino acids long. The CDR3 is CASSLGGLAGGPWYNEQFF. In DNA, the CDR3 is TGTGCCAGCAGCTTGGGAGGACTAGCGGGGGGGCCGTGGTACAATGAGCAGTTCTTC. Full variable domain (remainder filled in from reference TRBV5-8 and TRBJ2-1): EAGVTQSPTHLIKTRGQQATLRCSPISGHTSVYWYQQALGLGLQFLLWYDEGEERNRGNFPPRFSGRQFPNYSSELNVNALELEDSALYLCASSLGGLAGGPWYNEQFFGPGTRLTVL.

The V gene is TRBV3-1 (or the pseudogene TRBV3-2), the J gene TRBJ2-6, with D uncertain. The CDR3 covers 17 residues. In germline, CDR1 is LGHDT, CDR2 YNNKEL (reference sequence). V was clipped by 2 bases and J by 0 bases, with 11 bases between them. In DNA, the CDR3 is TGTGCCAGCAGCCAACGAACTACTTCCTCTGGGGCCAACGTCCTGACTTTC. This encodes CASSQRTTSSGANVLTF.

The chain joins TRBV27 to TRBJ2-7; a weak D match, TRBD1 (6 bases). The germline gives CDR1 MNHEY, CDR2 SMNVEV (reference sequence). V was shortened by 5 bases and J by 6 bases, with 11 bases between the two germline ends. CDR3 length equals 12 residues. The CDR3 region has the DNA TGTGCCAGCAGTCTACAGGGTTCCGAGCAGTACTTC. Translation: CASSLQGSEQYF.

This clone was observed a handful of times. This chain uses TRBV14 with TRBJ2-1, with 14 positions matching TRBD2. CDR1 and CDR2 from the germline V gene are SGHDN and FVKESK. The CDR3 is 20 residues long. J lost 4 bases, V lost 2 bases, and 13 bases had no gene match. CDR3 nucleotides: TGTGCCAGCAGCCAACCTCGACTAGCGGGGGGGCCTGATGGTTACAATGAGCAGTTCTTC. Amino acids: CASSQPRLAGGPDGYNEQFF.

V is TRBV14 and J is TRBJ2-1; TRBD2 aligns across 9 bases. The CDR3 runs to 14 residues. J gave up 9 bases and V 3 bases, and 6 bases lay outside the gene matches. The germline gives CDR1 SGHDN, CDR2 FVKESK. The chain's CDR3 is CASSHQGLAFEQFF. The CDR3 coding sequence is TGTGCCAGCAGCCACCAGGGACTAGCTTTTGAGCAGTTCTTC.

The table lists this clone with a count of one. The V call is TRBV5-1, the J call TRBJ2-3, with D maybe TRBD2 (6 bases). Per germline, CDR1 SGHRS and CDR2 YFSETQ. This CDR3 has 15 residues. Trimming took 2 bases from V and 1 from J, leaving 11 bases between them. The CDR3 DNA reads as TGCGCCAGCAGCTTCCGGGACTCTCGCACAGATACGCAGTATTTT. Amino acid sequence: CASSFRDSRTDTQYF.

In regard to this clone: This sample also contains other DNA sequences that code for the same CDR3. V usage is TRBV6-2 or TRBV6-3 and J usage is TRBJ2-5, with D unclear. Trimming left V 0 bases short and J 5 bases short, with 4 bases between. Germline CDR1 and CDR2: MNHEY and SVGEGT. This CDR3 is built from 12 residues. CDR3 protein: CASSYSSETQYF. CDR3 bases: TGTGCCAGCAGTTACTCGTCGGAGACCCAGTACTTC.

The V gene is TRBV6-2 or TRBV6-3, the J gene TRBJ2-5, with D possibly TRBD2 on 6 matching bases. Germline V gene sequence: CDR1 MNHEY, CDR2 SVGEGT. The CDR3 consists of 13 residues. V lost 4 bases, J lost 4 bases, and 10 bases lay in between. CDR3 sequence: CASSWAGSETQYF. The CDR3 DNA reads TGTGCCAGCAGTTGGGCGGGGTCAGAGACCCAGTACTTC.

This sequence joins TRBV9 and TRBJ1-4; D is undetermined. Germline loops: CDR1 SGDLS, CDR2 YYNGEE. The V and J ends lost 2 bases and 1 base respectively, with 6 bases between them. The CDR3 runs 14 residues. CDR3 bases: TGTGCCAGCAGCGTCTGGGGAACTAATGAAAAACTGTTTTTT. Protein: CASSVWGTNEKLFF.

The chain is built from TRBV2 and TRBJ1-5; a possible D gene is TRBD1 (5 bases). Germline V CDR1 and CDR2: SNHLY, FYNNEI. Between the trimmed V and J ends, which lost 3 bases and 4 bases, there was a span of 10 bases. This CDR3 region has 14 residues. The CDR3 here is CASSELTGNQPQHF. CDR3 bases: TGTGCCAGCAGTGAGCTAACAGGAAATCAGCCCCAGCATTTT.

The chain links TRBV25-1 to TRBJ1-5; D is unclear. Germline V gene data show CDR1 as MGHDK and CDR2 as SYGVNS. The CDR3 runs to 18 residues. V was shortened by 1 base and J by 2 bases, with 18 bases between the two germline ends. The CDR3 is CASSESPEVTAGNQPQHF. The CDR3 DNA is TGTGCCAGCAGTGAATCCCCTGAGGTAACGGCGGGCAATCAGCCCCAGCATTTT.

In the case of this clone: The limits of the CDR3 on the DNA are not certain, so only TCRdb's listed CDR3 is given. The CDR3 here is CASSSSGLESTDTQYF. This chain uses TRBV6-5 with TRBJ2-3; the D call TRBD2 from the table was never checked on the DNA. The CDR3 is 16 amino acids long, termini counted. CDR1 and CDR2 (germline): MNHEY, SVGAGI.

The chain has TRBV6-5 and TRBJ1-5; 10 bases line up with TRBD1. Germline V gene sequence: CDR1 MNHEY, CDR2 SVGAGI. There are 15 residues in the CDR3. The V gene end was trimmed by 5 bases and the J gene end by 6 bases; junction bases not matched to a gene: 7. The CDR3 region has the DNA TGTGCCAGCAGTCCCGGACAGGGGGTCGTTCAGCCCCAGCATTTT. This gives the protein CASSPGQGVVQPQHF.